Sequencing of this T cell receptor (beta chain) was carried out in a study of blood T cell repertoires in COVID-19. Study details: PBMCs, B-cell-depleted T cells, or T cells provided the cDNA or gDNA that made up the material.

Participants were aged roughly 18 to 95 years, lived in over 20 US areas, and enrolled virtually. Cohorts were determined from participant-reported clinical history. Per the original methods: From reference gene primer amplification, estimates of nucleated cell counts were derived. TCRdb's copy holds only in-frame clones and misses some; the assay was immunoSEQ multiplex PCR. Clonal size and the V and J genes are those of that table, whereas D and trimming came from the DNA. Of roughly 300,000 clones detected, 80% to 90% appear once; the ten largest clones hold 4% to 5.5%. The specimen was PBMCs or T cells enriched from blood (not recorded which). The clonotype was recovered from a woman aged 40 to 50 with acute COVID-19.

The CDR3 DNA sequence: TGTGCCAGTAGTACCCGGACAGGGGGATTCAGCACTGAAGCTTTCTTT. This sequence encodes CASSTRTGGFSTEAFF. The V call is TRBV19, the J call TRBJ1-1, with TRBD1 matching over 10 bases. The CDR3 totals 16 residues. In germline, CDR1 is LNHDA, CDR2 SQIVND (reference sequence). Trimming removed 4 bases from V and 4 bases from J; junction bases left unmatched: 9.